These 23 T cell receptor beta chains were sequenced from one sample in a study of cytomegalovirus exposure and HLA in healthy donors. The primer mix had 60 Vbeta and 13 Jbeta primers. The protocol was immunoSEQ multiplex PCR, while the TCRdb copy is restricted to in-frame clones and leaves out a portion. The data hold roughly 180,000 clones, with over 70% observed a single time. Specimen: PBMCs. These receptors originate from a woman aged 55-70 years in good health and CMV-seropositive.

The rearrangement joins TRBV7-9 to TRBJ2-5; D might be TRBD2 (6 bases). Germline CDR1 reads SEHNR; CDR2 reads FQNEAQ (reference sequence). Trimming shortened V by 7 bases and J by 4 bases, and 16 bases separated the two germline ends. This CDR3 comprises 14 residues. The CDR3, as DNA: TGTGCCAGCACTCGACTAGGGGTTGGAGAGACCCAGTACTTC. It codes for CASTRLGVGETQYF.

The V gene is TRBV6-1, the J gene TRBJ2-7, with D unclear. Trimming took 0 bases from V and 7 from J, leaving 13 bases between them. The germline V gene has CDR1 MNHNS and CDR2 SASEGT. The CDR3 is made up of 14 amino acids. The CDR3 DNA sequence: TGTGCCAGCAGTGAAGCCCCAGCCACAGAAGAGCAGTACTTC. The encoded protein is CASSEAPATEEQYF.

J is TRBJ1-2 and V is TRBV29-1; 11 nucleotides line up with TRBD1. This CDR3 is 14 amino acids long. Germline V gives CDR1 SQVTM, CDR2 ANQGSEA. After removal of 2 bases from V and 7 bases from J, the junction contained 6 bases not matched to a gene. CDR3 protein: CSVEHGQGASGYTF. As DNA, the CDR3 is TGCAGCGTTGAACATGGACAGGGGGCTTCTGGCTACACCTTC.

The gene calls are TRBV10-3 and TRBJ1-4; 10 bases agree with TRBD1. The J segment lost 8 bases and the V segment lost 10 bases, leaving 13 bases of the junction unmatched. This CDR3 contains 15 residues. In germline, CDR1 is ENHRY, CDR2 SYGVKD. Here the CDR3 DNA reads TGTGCCACCCCGAGGGGAGGGACAGGGGACGAAAAACTGTTTTTT. Amino acid sequence: CATPRGGTGDEKLFF.

This chain links TRBV2 with TRBJ2-4; D possibly corresponds to TRBD2 (6 bases). Looked up from germline, CDR1 is SNHLY and CDR2 is FYNNEI. The CDR3 loop spans 15 amino acids. With 8 bases removed from V and 2 bases from J, the gap between germline ends came to 16 bases. CDR3: CASARAGRTKNIQYF. CDR3 nucleotide sequence: TGTGCCAGCGCGAGGGCGGGACGGACCAAAAACATTCAGTACTTC.

This clone occurred once. This sequence joins TRBV27 and TRBJ2-7; 11 nucleotides align to TRBD1. V trimming: 11 bases; J trimming: 3 bases; junction bases outside the gene matches: 6. CDR3 length: 13 residues. Germline-derived CDR1 and CDR2 are MNHEY and SMNVEV (reference sequence). The chain's CDR3 is CACRGTGGYEQYF. CDR3 coding DNA: TGTGCCTGCCGCGGGACAGGGGGCTACGAGCAGTACTTC.

The genes are TRBV2 and TRBJ2-2, with D tentatively TRBD2 (5 bases). Trimming took 3 bases from V and 5 from J, leaving 7 bases between them. Germline V gene sequence: CDR1 SNHLY, CDR2 FYNNEI. CDR3 length: 13 residues. The CDR3 DNA reads as TGTGCCAGCAGTGAGACGGGAACCGGGGAGCTGTTTTTT. Residues: CASSETGTGELFF.

This clone was found a few times. The V gene is TRBV28, the J gene TRBJ2-6, with 10 bases identical to TRBD1. The germline CDR1 and CDR2 sequences are MDHEN and SYDVKM. The junction had 11 bases not matched to a gene; V was cut back by 5 bases and J by 4 bases. The CDR3 is 18 residues long. CDR3 sequence: CASSQDRGRPSGANVLTF. DNA of the CDR3: TGTGCCAGCAGTCAAGACAGGGGGCGACCCTCAGGGGCCAACGTCCTGACTTTC.

The chain couples TRBV7-2 to TRBJ1-5; TRBD1 matches 8 bases. Germline CDR1 and CDR2: SGHTA and FQGNSA. The CDR3 runs 13 residues. J was trimmed by 5 bases and V by 4 bases; bases with no gene match: 1. The CDR3 DNA follows: TGTGCCAGCAGCTCGACAGGGGATCAGCCCCAGCATTTT. Residues: CASSSTGDQPQHF. Full variable domain (remainder filled in from reference TRBV7-2 and TRBJ1-5): GAGVSQSPSNKVTEKGKDVELRCDPISGHTALYWYRQSLGQGLEFLIYFQGNSAPDKSGLPSDRFSAERTGGSVSTLTIQRTQQEDSAVYLCASSSTGDQPQHFGDGTRLSIL.

The V and J genes are TRBV7-8 and TRBJ2-7, with D possibly TRBD2 on 6 matching bases. The CDR3 has 14 residues. Germline CDR1 is SGHVS and CDR2 is FQNEAQ. V was shortened by 0 bases and J by 4 bases, with 10 bases between the two germline ends. The CDR3 DNA reads TGTGCCAGCAGCTTAGCAAGGGGAGGTTACGAGCAGTACTTC. Protein product: CASSLARGGYEQYF.

This chain links TRBV7-9 with TRBJ2-1; possibly TRBD1 for D (5 bases). Per germline, CDR1 SEHNR and CDR2 FQNEAQ (reference sequence). Between the trimmed V and J ends, which lost 3 bases and 5 bases, there was a span of 8 bases. CDR3 length: 13 residues. The CDR3, as DNA: TGTGCCAGCAGCTTGGACACGAACAATGAGCAGTTCTTC. It specifies CASSLDTNNEQFF.

The chain employs TRBV6-1 and TRBJ2-1, with TRBD2 matching 12 bases. The ends lost 4 bases at V and 6 bases at J; junction bases unmatched: 10. Germline V gives CDR1 MNHNS, CDR2 SASEGT. This CDR3 has 17 amino acids. The CDR3 sequence: CASSGRTSGVRGNEQFF. The CDR3, as DNA: TGTGCCAGCAGTGGAAGGACTAGCGGGGTAAGGGGCAATGAGCAGTTCTTC.

The V and J genes are TRBV7-2 and TRBJ2-3; tentatively, D is TRBD2 (6 bases). The germline V and J ends were trimmed by 2 bases and 8 bases, with 17 bases remaining between them. Germline V CDR1 and CDR2: SGHTA, FQGNSA. The CDR3 loop spans 15 amino acids. The CDR3: CASSLTSSVGGTQYF. DNA for the CDR3: TGTGCCAGCAGCTTAACGTCTAGCGTAGGTGGTACGCAGTATTTT.

This chain connects TRBV30 to TRBJ2-7; D unresolved. This CDR3 is 12 amino acids long. Germline V CDR1 and CDR2: GTSNPN, SVGIG (reference sequence). V gave up 4 bases and J gave up 3 bases, with 10 bases separating them. CDR3 residues: CAWKKEDYEQYF. DNA for the CDR3: TGTGCCTGGAAAAAAGAGGACTACGAGCAGTACTTC.

This clone was seen a handful of times. The rearrangement links TRBV11-2 to TRBJ2-5; TRBD2 matches at 12 bases. The CDR3 has 15 residues. J gave up 5 bases and V 1 base, and 2 bases lay outside the gene matches. In germline, CDR1 is SGHAT, CDR2 FQNNGV. CDR3 in amino acids: CASSLGLAGVETQYF. CDR3 DNA sequence: TGTGCCAGCAGCTTAGGACTAGCGGGAGTGGAGACCCAGTACTTC. The whole variable domain, remainder taken from reference TRBV11-2 and TRBJ2-5, is EAGVAQSPRYKIIEKRQSVAFWCNPISGHATLYWYQQILGQGPKLLIQFQNNGVVDDSQLPKDRFSAERLKGVDSTLKIQPAKLEDSAVYLCASSLGLAGVETQYFGPGTRLLVL.

The J gene is TRBJ2-3, the V gene TRBV5-6; tentative D call: TRBD2 (5 bases). Germline V gives CDR1 SGHDT, CDR2 YYEEEE. V was cut by 1 base and J by 2 bases, with 14 bases left in between. The CDR3 sequence is 16 residues long. CDR3 amino acids: CASSLRASSDTDTQYF. CDR3 nucleotides: TGTGCCAGCAGCTTGCGGGCTAGCAGCGACACAGATACGCAGTATTTT.

This chain joins TRBV27 and TRBJ1-5; the match to TRBD1 covers 10 bases. The CDR3 covers 15 residues. Unmatched junction bases numbered 1, after V lost 3 bases and J lost 2 bases. Germline CDR1 is MNHEY and CDR2 is SMNVEV (reference sequence). The chain's CDR3 is CASSFGTGGNQPQHF. The CDR3, as DNA: TGTGCCAGCAGTTTTGGGACAGGGGGCAATCAGCCCCAGCATTTT.

The chain carries TRBV6-5 and TRBJ1-1, with 7 bases that match TRBD1. CDR3 length equals 14 residues. V was clipped by 6 bases and J by 3 bases; unmatched bases: 7. The V gene's germline CDR1 is MNHEY and CDR2 SVGAGI. CDR3 sequence: CASSVTGSDTEAFF. In nucleotides, the CDR3 is TGTGCCAGCAGCGTGACAGGGTCGGACACTGAAGCTTTCTTT.

The chain employs TRBV5-1 and TRBJ2-3, with 8 bases matching TRBD1. The V gene's germline CDR1 is SGHRS and CDR2 YFSETQ. V was pared by 4 bases and J by 0 bases, with 7 bases of the junction left unmatched. This CDR3 is 16 amino acids long. In DNA form, the CDR3 reads TGCGCCAGCAGCCTGGGACAGGCATTTAGCACAGATACGCAGTATTTT. This codes for CASSLGQAFSTDTQYF.

This chain joins TRBV14 and TRBJ2-3; TRBD1 aligns across 9 bases. Germline V gene lookup returns CDR1 SGHDN and CDR2 FVKESK. This CDR3 region has 15 residues. Trimming cost V 8 bases and J 1 base; bases outside gene matches: 7. The CDR3 bases are TGTGCCAGCCGATTGACAGGGGGGGGCACAGATACGCAGTATTTT. Encoded protein: CASRLTGGGTDTQYF.

The chain has TRBV9 and TRBJ1-4; TRBD1 matches 9 bases. This CDR3 has 16 residues. Germline V CDR1 and CDR2: SGDLS, YYNGEE. V shed 0 bases and J 8 bases; nucleotides not matched to a gene: 8. The CDR3 protein is CASSVATRQGDEKLFF. The CDR3 region has the DNA TGTGCCAGCAGCGTAGCTACGAGACAGGGGGACGAAAAACTGTTTTTT.

V and J are TRBV7-9 and TRBJ1-6; TRBD1 aligns across 7 bases. The length of the CDR3 is 15 residues. The germline V gene has CDR1 SEHNR and CDR2 FQNEAQ (reference sequence). The V and J ends lost 5 bases and 7 bases, in that order; junction bases with no gene match: 8. The CDR3 nucleotides are TGTGCCAGCAGCCCCCAACAGGGGCGGAATTCACCCCTCCACTTT. Translation gives CASSPQQGRNSPLHF.

The V gene is TRBV7-3, the J gene TRBJ2-5; TRBD2 matches 11 bases. The CDR3 has 15 amino acids. Germline CDR1 SGHTA, CDR2 FQGTGA. V dropped 1 base and J dropped 5; count of bases not matched to a gene: 3. This chain's CDR3 is CASSLNSGGVETQYF. The DNA of the CDR3 is TGTGCCAGCAGCTTAAATAGCGGGGGGGTTGAGACCCAGTACTTC.